This TCR beta chain originates from a study of regulatory T cells in long-lasting Graves disease. Trimming took 5 bases from V and 2 from J; bases not matched to a gene: 4. This CDR3 contains 14 residues. Ten or more counts support this clonotype. According to the study, TCR beta libraries were built with iRepertoire HTBI primers and CDR3-region Arm-PCR. TCRdb itself ran the multiplex PCR reads through MiXCR, one entry per CDR3 protein. The repertoire holds fewer than 550,000 distinct CDR3 sequences, 16% seen once, with about 25% in the top ten. Time point meaning: newly diagnosed GD, antithyroid drugs for less than 3 months. Following extraction of RNA from PBMCs, that RNA was used to make the TCR library. This same sample was also taken into another study, of T cells in Graves' hyperthyroidism and ophthalmopathy.

The source was peripheral blood mononuclear cells (PBMCs), collected at new diagnosis, from a patient treated with antithyroid drugs. The chain joins TRBV12-3 or TRBV12-4 to TRBJ2-7; 9 positions match TRBD2. The sequence was obtained from a young woman with Graves disease. The CDR3 reads CASSESSGTYEQYF. The CDR3 bases are TGTGCCAGCAGTGAATCTAGCGGGACCTACGAGCAGTACTTC.